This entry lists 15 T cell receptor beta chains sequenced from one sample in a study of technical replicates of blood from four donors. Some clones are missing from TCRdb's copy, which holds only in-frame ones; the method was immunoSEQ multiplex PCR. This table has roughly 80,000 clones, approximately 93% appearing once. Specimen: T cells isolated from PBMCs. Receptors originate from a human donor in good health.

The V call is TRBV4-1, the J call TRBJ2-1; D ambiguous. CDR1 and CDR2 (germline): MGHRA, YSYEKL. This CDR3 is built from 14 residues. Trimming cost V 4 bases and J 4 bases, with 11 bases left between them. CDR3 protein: CASSLIVAYNEQFF. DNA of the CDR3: TGCGCCAGCAGCCTTATAGTAGCATACAATGAGCAGTTCTTC.

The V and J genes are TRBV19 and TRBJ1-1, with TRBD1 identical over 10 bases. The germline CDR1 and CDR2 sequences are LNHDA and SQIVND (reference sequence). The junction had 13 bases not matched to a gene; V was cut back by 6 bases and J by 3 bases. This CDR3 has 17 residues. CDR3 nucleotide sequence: TGTGCCAGTAGAATAATCCAAGACAGGGGGCTGGACACTGAAGCTTTCTTT. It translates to CASRIIQDRGLDTEAFF.

The DNA for the CDR3 is TGTGCCAGCACCCGAGGGGGGACTAGTGGGTACGAGCAGTACTTC. Translating gives CASTRGGTSGYEQYF. The chain uses TRBV6-1 and TRBJ2-7, with 8 bases identical to TRBD2. The CDR3 has 15 residues. V shed 7 bases, J shed 4 bases, and the junction held 12 bases outside the gene matches. Germline-derived CDR1 and CDR2 are MNHNS and SASEGT.

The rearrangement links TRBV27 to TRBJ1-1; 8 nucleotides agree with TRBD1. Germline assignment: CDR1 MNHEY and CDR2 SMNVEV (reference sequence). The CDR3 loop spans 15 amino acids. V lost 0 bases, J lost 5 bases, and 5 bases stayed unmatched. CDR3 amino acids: CASSLSQGARTEAFF. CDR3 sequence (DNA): TGTGCCAGCAGTTTATCGCAGGGGGCACGGACTGAAGCTTTCTTT.

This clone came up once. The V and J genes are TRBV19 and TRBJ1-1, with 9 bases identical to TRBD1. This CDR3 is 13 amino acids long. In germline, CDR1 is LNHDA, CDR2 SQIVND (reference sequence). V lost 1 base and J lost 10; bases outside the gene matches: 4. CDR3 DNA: TGTGCCAGTAGTATAGGGGACAGGGCCCCAGCTTTCTTT. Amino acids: CASSIGDRAPAFF.

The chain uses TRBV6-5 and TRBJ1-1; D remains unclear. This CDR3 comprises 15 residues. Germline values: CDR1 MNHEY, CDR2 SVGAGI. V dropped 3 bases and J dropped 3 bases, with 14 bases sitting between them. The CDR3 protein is CASSYQGKGDTEAFF. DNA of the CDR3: TGTGCCAGCAGTTATCAAGGGAAGGGAGACACTGAAGCTTTCTTT.

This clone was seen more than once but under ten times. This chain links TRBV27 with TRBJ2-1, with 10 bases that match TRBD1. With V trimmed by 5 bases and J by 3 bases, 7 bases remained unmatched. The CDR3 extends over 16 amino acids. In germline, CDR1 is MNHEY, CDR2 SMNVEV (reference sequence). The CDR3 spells CASSPTGTGDYNEQFF. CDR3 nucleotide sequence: TGTGCCAGCAGTCCCACGGGGACAGGGGACTACAATGAGCAGTTCTTC.

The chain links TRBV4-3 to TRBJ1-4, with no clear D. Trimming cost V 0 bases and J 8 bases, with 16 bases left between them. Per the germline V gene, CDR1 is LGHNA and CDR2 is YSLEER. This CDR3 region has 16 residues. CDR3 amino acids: CASSQEWAMAGEKLFF. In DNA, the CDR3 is TGCGCCAGCAGCCAAGAGTGGGCCATGGCTGGGGAAAAACTGTTTTTT.

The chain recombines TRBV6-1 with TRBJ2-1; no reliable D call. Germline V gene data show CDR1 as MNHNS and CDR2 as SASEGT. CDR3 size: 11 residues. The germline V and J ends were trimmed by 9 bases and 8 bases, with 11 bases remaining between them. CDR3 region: CASQTVDEQFF. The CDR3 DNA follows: TGTGCCAGTCAGACTGTCGATGAGCAGTTCTTC.

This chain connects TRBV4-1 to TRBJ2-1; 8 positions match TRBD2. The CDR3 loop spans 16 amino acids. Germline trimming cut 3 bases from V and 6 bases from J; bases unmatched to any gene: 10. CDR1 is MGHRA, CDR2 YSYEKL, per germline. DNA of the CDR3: TGCGCCAGCAGCCATTTCAAGCGGGAGCCGGGCAATGAGCAGTTCTTC. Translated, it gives CASSHFKREPGNEQFF.

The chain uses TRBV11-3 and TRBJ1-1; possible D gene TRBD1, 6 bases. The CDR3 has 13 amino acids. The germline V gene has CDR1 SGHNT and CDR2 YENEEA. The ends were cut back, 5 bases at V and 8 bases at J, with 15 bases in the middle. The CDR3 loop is CASSPTTGTEAFF. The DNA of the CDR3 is TGTGCCAGCAGCCCAACAACCGGGACAGAAGCTTTCTTT.

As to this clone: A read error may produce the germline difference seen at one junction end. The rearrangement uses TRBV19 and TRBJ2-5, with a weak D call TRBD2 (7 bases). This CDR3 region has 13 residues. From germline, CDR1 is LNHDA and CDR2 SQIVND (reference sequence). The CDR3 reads CASSITGGGVTHF. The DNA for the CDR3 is TGTGCCAGTAGTATAACGGGGGGCGGGGTGACCCACTTC.

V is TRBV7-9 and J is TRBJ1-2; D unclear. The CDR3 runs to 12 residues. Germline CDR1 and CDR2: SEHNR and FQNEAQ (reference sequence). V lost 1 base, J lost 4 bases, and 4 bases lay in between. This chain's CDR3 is CASSLDGYGYTF. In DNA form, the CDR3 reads TGTGCCAGCAGCTTAGACGGCTATGGCTACACCTTC.

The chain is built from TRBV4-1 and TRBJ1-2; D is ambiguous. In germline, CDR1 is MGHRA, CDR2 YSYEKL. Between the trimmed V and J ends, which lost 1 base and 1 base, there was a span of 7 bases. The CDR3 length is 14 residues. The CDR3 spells CASSQGTVNYGYTF. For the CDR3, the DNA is TGCGCCAGCAGCCAAGGGACTGTTAACTATGGCTACACCTTC.

The CDR3 is CASSLSPGNTIYF. CDR3 in DNA: TGTGCCAGCAGTTTGTCTCCTGGAAACACCATATATTTT. V and J are TRBV27 and TRBJ1-3; D ambiguous. The V end was cut by 3 bases, the J end by 2 bases, with 5 bases between. The CDR3 totals 13 residues. CDR1 is MNHEY and CDR2 is SMNVEV in the germline V gene (reference sequence).